This is a list of T cell receptor beta chains from one sample in a study of cytomegalovirus exposure and HLA in healthy donors. Profiled with immunoSEQ multiplex PCR; TCRdb holds only in-frame clones, not every one. The table shows approximately 150,000 clones, with roughly 68% occurring only once. Sequencing was performed on PBMCs. The receptors were sampled from a man aged 25-40 years in good health and CMV-seropositive. CDR3s include the opening cysteine and the closing phenylalanine or tryptophan. A D gene is named only where the DNA matches it firmly. The size entry is marked missing in some rows and otherwise reads once, few, many or a size class.

J gene: TRBJ1-5
V gene: TRBV5-6
D gene: TRBD1
clone size: -
CDR3 DNA: TGTGCCAGCAGCTTGGAGGGACAGGGTATCAATCAGCCCCAGCATTTT
CDR3 protein: CASSLEGQGINQPQHF

J gene: TRBJ1-2
V gene: TRBV6-5
D gene: TRBD1
clone size: -
CDR3 DNA: TGTGCCAGCAGCTTTTCCACAGGGGTTGTTTATGGCTACACCTTC
CDR3 protein: CASSFSTGVVYGYTF

J gene: TRBJ2-5
V gene: TRBV28
D gene: TRBD2
clone size: -
CDR3 DNA: TGTGCCAGCAGTGCGACTAGCGATATGGGGGAGACCCAGTACTTC
CDR3 protein: CASSATSDMGETQYF

J gene: TRBJ2-4
V gene: TRBV5-1
D gene: TRBD1
clone size: -
CDR3 DNA: TGCGCCAGCAGCCCGTGGACAGGGGAGGCCTTAGCCAAAAACATTCAGTACTTC
CDR3 protein: CASSPWTGEALAKNIQYF

J gene: TRBJ2-3
V gene: TRBV29-1
D gene: TRBD1
clone size: few
CDR3 DNA: TGCAGCGTTCGGGACAGGGCATCGGAAACGCAGTATTTT
CDR3 protein: CSVRDRASETQYF

J gene: TRBJ2-3
V gene: TRBV5-1
D gene: -
clone size: -
CDR3 DNA: TGCGCCAGCAGCTTGTCGTTGGGAGTCGGAAACACAGATACGCAGTATTTT
CDR3 protein: CASSLSLGVGNTDTQYF

J gene: TRBJ1-1
V gene: TRBV5-6
D gene: -
clone size: -
CDR3 DNA: TGTGCCAGCAGCTTCACAGAGAACACTGAAGCTTTCTTT
CDR3 protein: CASSFTENTEAFF

J gene: TRBJ1-1
V gene: TRBV30
D gene: TRBD1
clone size: few
CDR3 DNA: TGTGCCTGGAGCTCCCGACGGGACAGTGAAGCTTTCTTT
CDR3 protein: CAWSSRRDSEAFF

J gene: TRBJ1-6
V gene: TRBV27
D gene: TRBD1
clone size: few
CDR3 DNA: TGTGCCAGCAGAAGGGACAGGCCTAGTTCACCCCTCCACTTT
CDR3 protein: CASRRDRPSSPLHF

J gene: TRBJ2-1
V gene: TRBV27
D gene: -
clone size: -
CDR3 DNA: TGTGCCAGCAATGCGGGGAATGAGCAGTTCTTC
CDR3 protein: CASNAGNEQFF

J gene: TRBJ2-1
V gene: TRBV6-6
D gene: -
clone size: -
CDR3 DNA: TGTGCCAGCCGGGACAGCGCGGGGAGTGAGCAGTTCTTC
CDR3 protein: CASRDSAGSEQFF

J gene: TRBJ1-5
V gene: TRBV5-1
D gene: TRBD1
clone size: few
CDR3 DNA: TGCGCCAGCAGGTCCGGGACAGGGGCTTACAATCAGCCCCAGCATTTT
CDR3 protein: CASRSGTGAYNQPQHF

J gene: TRBJ2-5
V gene: TRBV10-2
D gene: TRBD2
clone size: -
CDR3 DNA: TGCGCCAGCAAGGGACTAGCGGGAGGCGTTGTGGAGACCCAGTACTTC
CDR3 protein: CASKGLAGGVVETQYF

J gene: TRBJ2-7
V gene: TRBV5-1
D gene: TRBD2
clone size: few
CDR3 DNA: TGCGCCAGCAGCTTTACTAGCGGGGCTATCTCCTACGAGCAGTACTTC
CDR3 protein: CASSFTSGAISYEQYF

J gene: TRBJ2-1
V gene: TRBV9
D gene: TRBD2
clone size: few
CDR3 DNA: TGTGCCAGCAGCTCATCCGGGACTATTAACAATGAGCAGTTCTTC
CDR3 protein: CASSSSGTINNEQFF

J gene: TRBJ1-1
V gene: TRBV2
D gene: -
clone size: -
CDR3 DNA: TGTGCCAGCAGGGTAGACAGAAACGTTGAAGCTTTCTTT
CDR3 protein: CASRVDRNVEAFF

J gene: TRBJ1-3
V gene: TRBV5-1
D gene: -
clone size: -
CDR3 DNA: TGCGCCAGCAGCTTTGAAGACAGATCGAGCTCTGGAAACACCATATATTTT
CDR3 protein: CASSFEDRSSSGNTIYF

J gene: TRBJ2-5
V gene: TRBV18
D gene: -
clone size: -
CDR3 DNA: TGTGCCAGCTCACCCGGGGAGGAAATACAAGAGACCCAGTACTTC
CDR3 protein: CASSPGEEIQETQYF

J gene: TRBJ2-7
V gene: TRBV28
D gene: TRBD2
clone size: -
CDR3 DNA: TGTGCCAGCAGTTCCGCGGGTTTAGCGGGAGGGCCAGACAAGCAGTACTTC
CDR3 protein: CASSSAGLAGGPDKQYF

J gene: TRBJ1-1
V gene: TRBV10-3
D gene: -
clone size: -
CDR3 DNA: TGTGCCATCAGTGAGTCTTCTTCACAGGGAGCTGAAGCTTTCTTT
CDR3 protein: CAISESSSQGAEAFF

J gene: TRBJ2-7
V gene: TRBV10-3
D gene: TRBD2
clone size: -
CDR3 DNA: TGTGCCACGCGCGGGAGGGCCTGGCCCGAGCAGTACTTC
CDR3 protein: CATRGRAWPEQYF

J gene: TRBJ2-1
V gene: TRBV11-3
D gene: -
clone size: -
CDR3 DNA: TGTGCCAGCAGCTTAAACTCCCGCAATGAGCAGTTCTTC
CDR3 protein: CASSLNSRNEQFF

J gene: TRBJ2-5
V gene: TRBV6-6
D gene: TRBD2
clone size: -
CDR3 DNA: TGTGCCAGCAGTCCCTCGGGACTAGAAGAGACCCAGTACTTC
CDR3 protein: CASSPSGLEETQYF

J gene: TRBJ2-1
V gene: TRBV7-9
D gene: -
clone size: -
CDR3 DNA: TGTGCCAGCAGCTTAGTCATCGAGGGAGGCGGCAGTGAGCAGTTCTTC
CDR3 protein: CASSLVIEGGGSEQFF

J gene: TRBJ1-3
V gene: TRBV7-2
D gene: -
clone size: -
CDR3 DNA: TGTGCCAGCAGCTTAGGGACTTGGACTGGAAACACCATATATTTT
CDR3 protein: CASSLGTWTGNTIYF